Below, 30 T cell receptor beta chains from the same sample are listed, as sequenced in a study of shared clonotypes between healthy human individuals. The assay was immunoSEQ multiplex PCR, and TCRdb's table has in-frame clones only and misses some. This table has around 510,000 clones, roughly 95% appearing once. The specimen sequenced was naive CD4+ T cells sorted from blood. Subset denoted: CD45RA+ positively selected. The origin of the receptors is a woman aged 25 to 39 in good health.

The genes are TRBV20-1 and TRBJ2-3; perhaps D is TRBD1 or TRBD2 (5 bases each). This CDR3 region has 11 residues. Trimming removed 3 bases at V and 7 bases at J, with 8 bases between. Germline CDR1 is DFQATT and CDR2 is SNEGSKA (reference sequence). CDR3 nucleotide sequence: TGCAGTGCTAGTCCGGGACATACGCAGTATTTT. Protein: CSASPGHTQYF.

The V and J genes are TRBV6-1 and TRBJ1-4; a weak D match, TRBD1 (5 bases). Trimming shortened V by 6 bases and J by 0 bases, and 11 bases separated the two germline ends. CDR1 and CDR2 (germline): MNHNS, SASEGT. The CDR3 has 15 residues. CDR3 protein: CASRDRSATNEKLFF. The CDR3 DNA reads TGTGCCAGCAGAGACAGATCTGCAACTAATGAAAAACTGTTTTTT.

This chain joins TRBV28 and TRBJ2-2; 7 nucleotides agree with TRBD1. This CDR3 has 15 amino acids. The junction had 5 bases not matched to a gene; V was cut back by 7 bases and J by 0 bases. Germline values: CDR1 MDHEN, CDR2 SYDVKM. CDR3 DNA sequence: TGTGCCAGCATTACCGGGACAGCGAACACCGGGGAGCTGTTTTTT. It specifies CASITGTANTGELFF. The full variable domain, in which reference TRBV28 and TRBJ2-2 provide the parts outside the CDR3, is DVKVTQSSRYLVKRTGEKVFLECVQDMDHENMFWYRQDPGLGLRLIYFSYDVKMKEKGDIPEGYSVSREKKERFSLILESASTNQTSMYLCASITGTANTGELFFGEGSRLTVL.

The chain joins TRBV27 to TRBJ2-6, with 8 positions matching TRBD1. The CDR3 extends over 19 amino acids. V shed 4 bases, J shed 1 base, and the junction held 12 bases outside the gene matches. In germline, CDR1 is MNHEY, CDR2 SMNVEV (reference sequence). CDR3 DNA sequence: TGTGCCAGCAGTTCTAGGGGAGGACAGGGCGGTTCTGGGGCCAACGTCCTGACTTTC. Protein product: CASSSRGGQGGSGANVLTF.

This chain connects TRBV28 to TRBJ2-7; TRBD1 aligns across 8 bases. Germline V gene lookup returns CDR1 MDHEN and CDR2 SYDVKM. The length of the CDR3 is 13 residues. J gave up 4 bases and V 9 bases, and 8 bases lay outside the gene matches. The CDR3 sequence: CASNRGTPYEQYF. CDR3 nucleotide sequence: TGTGCCAGTAACAGGGGGACCCCTTACGAGCAGTACTTC.

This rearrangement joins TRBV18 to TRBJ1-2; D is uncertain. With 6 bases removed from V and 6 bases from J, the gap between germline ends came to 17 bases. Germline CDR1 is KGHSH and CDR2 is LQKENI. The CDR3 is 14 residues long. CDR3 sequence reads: CASSLGTNPDGYTF. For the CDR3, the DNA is TGTGCCAGCTCCCTAGGCACCAACCCGGATGGCTACACCTTC.

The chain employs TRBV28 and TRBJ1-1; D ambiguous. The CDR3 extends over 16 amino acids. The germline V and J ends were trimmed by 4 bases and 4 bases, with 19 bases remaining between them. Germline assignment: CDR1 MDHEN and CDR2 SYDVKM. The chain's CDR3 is CASSSREGGVGTEAFF. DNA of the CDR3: TGTGCCAGCAGTTCCCGGGAGGGCGGCGTCGGCACTGAAGCTTTCTTT.

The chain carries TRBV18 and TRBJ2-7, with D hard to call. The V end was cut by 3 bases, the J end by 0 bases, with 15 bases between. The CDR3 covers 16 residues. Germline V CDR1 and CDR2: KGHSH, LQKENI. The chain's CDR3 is CASSPGVAHSSYEQYF. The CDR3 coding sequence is TGTGCCAGCTCACCGGGCGTAGCTCATAGCTCCTACGAGCAGTACTTC.

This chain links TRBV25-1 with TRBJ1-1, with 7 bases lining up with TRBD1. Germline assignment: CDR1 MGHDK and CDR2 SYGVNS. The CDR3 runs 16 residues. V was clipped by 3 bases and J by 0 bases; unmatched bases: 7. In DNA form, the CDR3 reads TGTGCCAGCAGTGAGACAGGGCGGGGAGTGAACACTGAAGCTTTCTTT. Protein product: CASSETGRGVNTEAFF.

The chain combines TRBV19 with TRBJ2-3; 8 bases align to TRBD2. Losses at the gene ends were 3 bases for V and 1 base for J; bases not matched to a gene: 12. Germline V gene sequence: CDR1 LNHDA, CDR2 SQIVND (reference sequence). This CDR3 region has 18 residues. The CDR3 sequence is CASSMAPGFSGGTDTQYF. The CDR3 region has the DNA TGTGCCAGTAGTATGGCCCCGGGTTTTAGCGGGGGCACAGATACGCAGTATTTT.

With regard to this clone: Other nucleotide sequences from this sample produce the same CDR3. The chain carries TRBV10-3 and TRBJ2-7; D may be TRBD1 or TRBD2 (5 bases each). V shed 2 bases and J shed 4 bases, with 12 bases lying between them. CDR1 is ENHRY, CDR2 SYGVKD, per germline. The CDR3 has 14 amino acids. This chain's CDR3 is CAISEGDGPYEQYF. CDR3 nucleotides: TGTGCCATCAGTGAGGGGGACGGACCATACGAGCAGTACTTC.

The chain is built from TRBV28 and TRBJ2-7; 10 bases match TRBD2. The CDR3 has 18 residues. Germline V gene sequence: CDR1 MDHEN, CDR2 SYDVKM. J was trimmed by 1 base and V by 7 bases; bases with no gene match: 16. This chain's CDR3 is CASTGGGVLAGGSYEQYF. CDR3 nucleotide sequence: TGTGCCAGCACTGGGGGTGGGGTATTAGCGGGAGGTTCCTACGAGCAGTACTTC.

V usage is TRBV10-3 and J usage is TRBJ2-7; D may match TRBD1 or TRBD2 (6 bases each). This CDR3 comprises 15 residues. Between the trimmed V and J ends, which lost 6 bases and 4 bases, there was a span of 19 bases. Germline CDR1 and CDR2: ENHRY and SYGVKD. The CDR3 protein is CAIRTGQTGGYEQYF. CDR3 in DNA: TGTGCCATCAGGACAGGACAGACCGGGGGTTACGAGCAGTACTTC.

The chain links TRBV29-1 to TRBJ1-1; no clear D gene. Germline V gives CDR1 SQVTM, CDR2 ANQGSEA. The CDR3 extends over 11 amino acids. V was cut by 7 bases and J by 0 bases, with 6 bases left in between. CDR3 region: CSGIVNTEAFF. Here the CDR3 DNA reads TGCAGCGGTATAGTGAACACTGAAGCTTTCTTT.

CDR3 protein: CASSYGLSGANVLTF. CDR3 sequence (DNA): TGTGCCAGCAGCTATGGACTCTCTGGGGCCAACGTCCTGACTTTC. The chain has TRBV6-5 and TRBJ2-6, with D possibly TRBD2 on 5 matching bases. Between the trimmed V and J ends, which lost 6 bases and 0 bases, there was a span of 9 bases. CDR3 length: 15 residues. In germline, CDR1 is MNHEY, CDR2 SVGAGI.

The CDR3 spells CASKETGTYEQYF. In DNA, the CDR3 is TGTGCCAGCAAAGAGACAGGGACCTACGAGCAGTACTTC. V gene TRBV6-6 combines with J gene TRBJ2-7; 7 positions agree with TRBD1. Germline trimming cut 7 bases from V and 2 bases from J; bases unmatched to any gene: 5. The V gene's germline CDR1 is MNHNY and CDR2 SVGAGI (reference sequence). CDR3 size: 13 residues.

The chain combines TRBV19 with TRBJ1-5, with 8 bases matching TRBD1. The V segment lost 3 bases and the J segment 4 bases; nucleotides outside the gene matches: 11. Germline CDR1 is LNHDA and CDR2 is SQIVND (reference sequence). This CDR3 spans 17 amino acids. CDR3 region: CASSIRQTGGRNQPQHF. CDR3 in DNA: TGTGCCAGTAGTATTCGACAAACAGGGGGAAGGAATCAGCCCCAGCATTTT.

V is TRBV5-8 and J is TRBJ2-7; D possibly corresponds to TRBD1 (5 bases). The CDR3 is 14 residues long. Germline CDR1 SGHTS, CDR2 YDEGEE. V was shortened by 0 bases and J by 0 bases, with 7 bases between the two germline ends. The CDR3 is CASSLVRGSYEQYF. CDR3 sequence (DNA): TGTGCCAGCAGCTTGGTTAGGGGCTCCTACGAGCAGTACTTC.

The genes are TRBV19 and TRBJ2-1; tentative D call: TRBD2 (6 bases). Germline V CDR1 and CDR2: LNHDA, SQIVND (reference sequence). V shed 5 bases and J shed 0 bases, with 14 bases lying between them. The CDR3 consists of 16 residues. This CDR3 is CASSPPGLHSYNEQFF. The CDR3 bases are TGTGCCAGTAGTCCTCCGGGACTGCACTCCTACAATGAGCAGTTCTTC.

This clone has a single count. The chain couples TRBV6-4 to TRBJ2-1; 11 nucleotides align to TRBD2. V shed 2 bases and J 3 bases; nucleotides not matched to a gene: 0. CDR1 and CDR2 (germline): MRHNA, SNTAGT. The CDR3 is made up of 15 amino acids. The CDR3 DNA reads TGTGCCAGCAGTGACCTAGCGGGAGGCTACAATGAGCAGTTCTTC. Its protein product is CASSDLAGGYNEQFF.

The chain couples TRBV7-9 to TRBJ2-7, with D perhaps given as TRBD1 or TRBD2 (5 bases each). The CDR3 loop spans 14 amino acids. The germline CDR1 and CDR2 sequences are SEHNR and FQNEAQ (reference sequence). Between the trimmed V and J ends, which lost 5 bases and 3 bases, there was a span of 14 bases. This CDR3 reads CASSRDASHYEQYF. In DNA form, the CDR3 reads TGTGCCAGCAGCCGGGACGCCTCTCACTACGAGCAGTACTTC.

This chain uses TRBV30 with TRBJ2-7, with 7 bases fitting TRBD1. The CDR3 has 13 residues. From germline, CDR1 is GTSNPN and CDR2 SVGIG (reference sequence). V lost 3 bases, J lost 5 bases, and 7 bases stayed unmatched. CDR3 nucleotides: TGTGCCTGGAGCTCTACAGGGGTTCACGAGCAGTACTTC. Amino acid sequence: CAWSSTGVHEQYF.

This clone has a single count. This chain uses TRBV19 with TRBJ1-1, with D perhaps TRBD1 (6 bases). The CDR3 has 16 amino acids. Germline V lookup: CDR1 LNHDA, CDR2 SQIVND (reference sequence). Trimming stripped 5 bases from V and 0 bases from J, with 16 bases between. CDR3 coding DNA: TGTGCCAGTAGTTTACAGGGCCAGCAATTGAACACTGAAGCTTTCTTT. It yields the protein CASSLQGQQLNTEAFF.

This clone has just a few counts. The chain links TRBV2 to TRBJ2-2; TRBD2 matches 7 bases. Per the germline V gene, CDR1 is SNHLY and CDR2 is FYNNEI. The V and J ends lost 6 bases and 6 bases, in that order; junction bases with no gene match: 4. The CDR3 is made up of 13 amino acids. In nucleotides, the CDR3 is TGTGCCAGCAGAGATACTAGCGCCGGGGAGCTGTTTTTT. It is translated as CASRDTSAGELFF.

In DNA form, the CDR3 reads TGTGCCAGCAGCCTAGGGGCGACTCAGGGGTACTACGAGCAGTACTTC. Encoded protein: CASSLGATQGYYEQYF. V usage is TRBV4-2 and J usage is TRBJ2-7, with D possibly matching TRBD1 (6 bases). V was pared by 4 bases and J by 3 bases, with 19 bases between. This CDR3 comprises 16 residues. Germline values: CDR1 LGHNA, CDR2 YNFKEQ.

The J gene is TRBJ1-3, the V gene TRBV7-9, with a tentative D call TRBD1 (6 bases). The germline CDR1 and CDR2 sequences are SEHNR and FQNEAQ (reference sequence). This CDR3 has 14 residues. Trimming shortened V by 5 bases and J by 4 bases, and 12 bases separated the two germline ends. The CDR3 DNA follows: TGTGCCAGCAGCGCCAGGGGAGTGGGAAACACCATATATTTT. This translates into CASSARGVGNTIYF.

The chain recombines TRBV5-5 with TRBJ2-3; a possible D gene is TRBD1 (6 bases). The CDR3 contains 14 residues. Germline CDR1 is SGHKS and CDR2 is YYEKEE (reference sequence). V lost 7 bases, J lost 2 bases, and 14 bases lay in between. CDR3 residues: CASQSGGHTDTQYF. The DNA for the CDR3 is TGTGCCAGCCAGTCTGGGGGACACACAGATACGCAGTATTTT. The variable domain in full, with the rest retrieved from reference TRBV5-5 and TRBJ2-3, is DAGVTQSPTHLIKTRGQQVTLRCSPISGHKSVSWYQQVLGQGPQFIFQYYEKEERGRGNFPDRFSARQFPNYSSELNVNALLLGDSALYLCASQSGGHTDTQYFGPGTRLTVL.

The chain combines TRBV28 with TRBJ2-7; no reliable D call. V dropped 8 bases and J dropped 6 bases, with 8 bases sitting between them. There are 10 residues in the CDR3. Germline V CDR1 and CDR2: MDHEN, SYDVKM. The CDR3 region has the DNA TGTGCCAGCCAGAGGAGCGAGCAGTACTTC. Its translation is CASQRSEQYF. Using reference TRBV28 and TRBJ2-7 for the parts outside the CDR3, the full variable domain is DVKVTQSSRYLVKRTGEKVFLECVQDMDHENMFWYRQDPGLGLRLIYFSYDVKMKEKGDIPEGYSVSREKKERFSLILESASTNQTSMYLCASQRSEQYFGPGTRLTVT.

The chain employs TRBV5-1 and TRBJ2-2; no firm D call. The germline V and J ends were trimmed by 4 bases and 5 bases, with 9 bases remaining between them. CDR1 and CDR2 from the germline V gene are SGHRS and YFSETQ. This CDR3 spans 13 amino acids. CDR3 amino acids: CASSPVLTGELFF. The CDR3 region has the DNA TGCGCCAGCAGCCCCGTTTTAACCGGGGAGCTGTTTTTT.

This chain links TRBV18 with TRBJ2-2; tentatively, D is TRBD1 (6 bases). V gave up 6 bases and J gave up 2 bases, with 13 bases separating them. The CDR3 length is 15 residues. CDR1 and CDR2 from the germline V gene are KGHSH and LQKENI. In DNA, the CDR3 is TGTGCCAGCTCGACCGGGACATTTAACACCGGGGAGCTGTTTTTT. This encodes CASSTGTFNTGELFF. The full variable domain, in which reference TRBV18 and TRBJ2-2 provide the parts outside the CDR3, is NAGVMQNPRHLVRRRGQEARLRCSPMKGHSHVYWYRQLPEEGLKFMVYLQKENIIDESGMPKERFSAEFPKEGPSILRIQQVVRGDSAAYFCASSTGTFNTGELFFGEGSRLTVL.